The source of this T cell receptor (beta chain) is a study of blood T cell repertoires in COVID-19. Study-wide background: Sites across the United States, Italy and Spain contributed samples from acute and convalescent COVID-19. Sources were T cells, B-cell-depleted T cells, or PBMCs; the material itself was cDNA or gDNA.

The CDR3 is made up of 15 amino acids. Trimming took 5 bases from V and 0 from J, leaving 11 bases between them. Germline CDR1 and CDR2: MDHEN and SYDVKM. In the original workflow: Amplified reference gene primers provided the basis for estimating nucleated cell counts. Clones were sequenced by immunoSEQ multiplex PCR, and TCRdb holds only the in-frame ones, with some missing. V and J calls plus clone size are reproduced from that table; the DNA served to infer D and trimming. The data hold 300,000 or so clones, with over 75% observed a single time. This clonotype originated in a man aged 45 to 65 with active or convalescent COVID-19. The chain links TRBV28 to TRBJ1-5, with D uncertain. Sequenced input: peripheral blood. The CDR3 sequence is CASSPASGSNQPQHF. The CDR3 bases are TGTGCCAGCAGTCCTGCTTCGGGTAGCAATCAGCCCCAGCATTTT.